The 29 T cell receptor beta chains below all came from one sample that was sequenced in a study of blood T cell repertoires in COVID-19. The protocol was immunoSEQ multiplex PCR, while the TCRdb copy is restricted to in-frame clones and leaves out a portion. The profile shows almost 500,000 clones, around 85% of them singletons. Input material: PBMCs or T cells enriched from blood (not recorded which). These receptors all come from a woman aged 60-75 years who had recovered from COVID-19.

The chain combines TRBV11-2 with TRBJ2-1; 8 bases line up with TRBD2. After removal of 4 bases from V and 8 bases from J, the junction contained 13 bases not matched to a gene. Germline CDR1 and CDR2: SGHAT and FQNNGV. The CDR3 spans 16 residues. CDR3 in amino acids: CASSSVGAGAWDEQFF. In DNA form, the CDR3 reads TGTGCCAGCAGCTCCGTGGGAGCGGGGGCTTGGGATGAGCAGTTCTTC.

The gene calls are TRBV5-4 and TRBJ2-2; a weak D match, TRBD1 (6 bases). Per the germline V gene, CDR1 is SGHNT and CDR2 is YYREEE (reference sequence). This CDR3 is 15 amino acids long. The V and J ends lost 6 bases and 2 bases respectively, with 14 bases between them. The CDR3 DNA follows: TGTGCCAGCACCAAAGGACAGTTCAACACCGGGGAGCTGTTTTTT. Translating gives CASTKGQFNTGELFF.

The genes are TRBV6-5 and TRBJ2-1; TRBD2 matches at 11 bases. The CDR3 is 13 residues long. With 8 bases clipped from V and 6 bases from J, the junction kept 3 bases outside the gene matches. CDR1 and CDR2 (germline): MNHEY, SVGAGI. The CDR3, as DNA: TGTGCCAGCCCTAGCGGGGGGCTCAATGAGCAGTTCTTC. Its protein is CASPSGGLNEQFF.

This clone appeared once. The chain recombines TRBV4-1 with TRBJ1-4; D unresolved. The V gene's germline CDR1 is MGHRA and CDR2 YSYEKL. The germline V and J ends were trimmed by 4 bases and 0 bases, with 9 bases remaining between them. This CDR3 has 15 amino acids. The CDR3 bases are TGCGCCAGCAGCCTCCCTCACACAACTAATGAAAAACTGTTTTTT. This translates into CASSLPHTTNEKLFF.

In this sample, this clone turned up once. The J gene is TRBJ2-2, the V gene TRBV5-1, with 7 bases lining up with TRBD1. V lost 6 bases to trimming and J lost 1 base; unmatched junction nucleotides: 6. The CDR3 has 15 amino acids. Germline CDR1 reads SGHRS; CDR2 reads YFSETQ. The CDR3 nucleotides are TGCGCCAGCAACCCGAGGGGGCTGAACACCGGGGAGCTGTTTTTT. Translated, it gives CASNPRGLNTGELFF.

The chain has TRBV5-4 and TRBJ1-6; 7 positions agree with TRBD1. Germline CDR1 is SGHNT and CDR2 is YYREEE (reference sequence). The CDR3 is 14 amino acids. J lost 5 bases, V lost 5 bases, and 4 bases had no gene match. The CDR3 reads CASRAGTDNSPLHF. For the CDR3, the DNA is TGTGCCAGCAGAGCCGGGACAGATAATTCACCCCTCCACTTT.

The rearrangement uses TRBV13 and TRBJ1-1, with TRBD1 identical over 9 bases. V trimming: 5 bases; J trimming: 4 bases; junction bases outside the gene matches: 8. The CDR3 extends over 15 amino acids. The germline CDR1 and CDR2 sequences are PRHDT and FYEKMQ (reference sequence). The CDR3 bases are TGTGCCAGCAGCCCCCGGGACAGGGCCGGCACTGAAGCTTTCTTT. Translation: CASSPRDRAGTEAFF.

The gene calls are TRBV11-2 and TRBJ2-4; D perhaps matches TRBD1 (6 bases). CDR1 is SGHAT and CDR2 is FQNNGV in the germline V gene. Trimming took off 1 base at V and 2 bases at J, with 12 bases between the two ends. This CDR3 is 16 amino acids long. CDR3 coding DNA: TGTGCCAGCAGCTTAGGGATTACAGGGACCAAAAACATTCAGTACTTC. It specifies CASSLGITGTKNIQYF.

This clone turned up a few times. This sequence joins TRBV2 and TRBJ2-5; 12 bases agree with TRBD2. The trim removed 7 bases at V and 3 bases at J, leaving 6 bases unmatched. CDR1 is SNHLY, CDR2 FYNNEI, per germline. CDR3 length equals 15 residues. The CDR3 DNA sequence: TGTGCCAGCACCCGGTCTAGCGGGGGGGAAGAGACCCAGTACTTC. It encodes CASTRSSGGEETQYF. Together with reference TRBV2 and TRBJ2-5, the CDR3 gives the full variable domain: EPEVTQTPSHQVTQMGQEVILRCVPISNHLYFYWYRQILGQKVEFLVSFYNNEISEKSEIFDDQFSVERPDGSNFTLKIRSTKLEDSAMYFCASTRSSGGEETQYFGPGTRLLVL.

The CDR3 protein is CASGLNRGQEGTEAFF. The CDR3 DNA sequence: TGTGCTAGTGGTTTGAACAGGGGACAGGAAGGCACTGAAGCTTTCTTT. The chain links TRBV12-5 to TRBJ1-1, with TRBD1 matching 8 bases. Trimming took 2 bases from V and 4 from J; bases not matched to a gene: 9. Germline V gives CDR1 LGHNT, CDR2 FRNRAP. The CDR3 has 16 residues.

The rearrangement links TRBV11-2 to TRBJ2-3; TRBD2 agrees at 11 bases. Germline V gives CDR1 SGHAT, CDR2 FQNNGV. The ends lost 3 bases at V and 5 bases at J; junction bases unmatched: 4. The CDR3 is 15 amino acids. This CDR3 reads CASSFLAGGQDTQYF. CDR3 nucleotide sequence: TGTGCCAGCAGCTTCTTAGCGGGGGGGCAAGATACGCAGTATTTT.

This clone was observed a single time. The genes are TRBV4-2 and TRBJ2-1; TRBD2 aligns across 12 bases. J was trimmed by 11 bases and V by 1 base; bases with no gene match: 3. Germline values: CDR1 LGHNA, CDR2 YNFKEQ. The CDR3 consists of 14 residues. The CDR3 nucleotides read TGTGCCAGCAGCCAAGTCCTAGCGGGGGGGCAGCAGTTCTTC. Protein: CASSQVLAGGQQFF.

CDR3 amino acids: CASSWTSGGVEDTQYF. CDR3 sequence (DNA): TGTGCCAGCAGCTGGACTAGCGGGGGGGTGGAAGATACGCAGTATTTT. J is TRBJ2-3 and V is TRBV7-9; 15 bases agree with TRBD2. This CDR3 spans 16 amino acids. V lost 4 bases, J lost 5 bases, and 4 bases stayed unmatched. Germline V gene data show CDR1 as SEHNR and CDR2 as FQNEAQ (reference sequence).

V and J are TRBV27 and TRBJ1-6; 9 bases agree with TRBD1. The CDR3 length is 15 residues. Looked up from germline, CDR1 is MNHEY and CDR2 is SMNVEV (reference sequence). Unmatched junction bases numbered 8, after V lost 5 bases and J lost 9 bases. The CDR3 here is CASSRVMDRGSPLHF. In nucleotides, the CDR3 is TGTGCCAGCAGTAGGGTGATGGACAGGGGTTCACCCCTCCACTTT.

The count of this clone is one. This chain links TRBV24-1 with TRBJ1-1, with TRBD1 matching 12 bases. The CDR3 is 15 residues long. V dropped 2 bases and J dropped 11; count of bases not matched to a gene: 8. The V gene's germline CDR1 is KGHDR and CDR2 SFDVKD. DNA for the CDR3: TGTGCCACCAGTGATTCCGGGACAGGGGGCCGGGAGGCTTTCTTT. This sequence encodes CATSDSGTGGREAFF.

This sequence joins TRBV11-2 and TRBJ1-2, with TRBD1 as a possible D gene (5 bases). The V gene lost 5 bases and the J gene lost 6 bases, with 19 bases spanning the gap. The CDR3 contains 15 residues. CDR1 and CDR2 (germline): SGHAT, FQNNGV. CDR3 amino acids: CASSAEPQGGHGYTF. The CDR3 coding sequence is TGTGCCAGCAGCGCCGAGCCCCAGGGAGGCCATGGCTACACCTTC.

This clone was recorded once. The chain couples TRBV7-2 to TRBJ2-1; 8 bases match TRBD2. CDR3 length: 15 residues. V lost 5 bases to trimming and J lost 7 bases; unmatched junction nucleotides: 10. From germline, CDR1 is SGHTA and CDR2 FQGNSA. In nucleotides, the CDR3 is TGTGCCAGCAGCCCGAATCGGGGGGGTAGGAATGAGCAGTTCTTC. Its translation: CASSPNRGGRNEQFF. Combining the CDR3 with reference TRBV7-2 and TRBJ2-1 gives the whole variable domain GAGVSQSPSNKVTEKGKDVELRCDPISGHTALYWYRQSLGQGLEFLIYFQGNSAPDKSGLPSDRFSAERTGGSVSTLTIQRTQQEDSAVYLCASSPNRGGRNEQFFGPGTRLTVL.

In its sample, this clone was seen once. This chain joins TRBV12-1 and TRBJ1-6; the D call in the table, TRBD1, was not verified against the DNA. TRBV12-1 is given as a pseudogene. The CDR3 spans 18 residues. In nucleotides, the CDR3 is TGTGCCAGCAGCTTTGAAGACAGGCAGGATAGGAATAATTCACCCCTCCACTTT. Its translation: CASSFEDRQDRNNSPLHF.

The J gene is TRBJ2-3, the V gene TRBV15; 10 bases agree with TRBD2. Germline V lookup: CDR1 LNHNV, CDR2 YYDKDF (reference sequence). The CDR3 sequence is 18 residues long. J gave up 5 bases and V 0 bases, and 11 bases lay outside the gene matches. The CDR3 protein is CATSRDRGSGGAKDTQYF. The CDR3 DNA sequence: TGTGCCACCAGCAGAGATCGGGGCAGCGGGGGGGCTAAAGATACGCAGTATTTT.

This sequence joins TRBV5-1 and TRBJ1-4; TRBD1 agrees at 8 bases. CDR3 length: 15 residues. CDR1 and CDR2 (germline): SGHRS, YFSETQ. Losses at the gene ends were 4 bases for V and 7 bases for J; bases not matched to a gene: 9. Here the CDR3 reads CASSDGQGGLEKLFF. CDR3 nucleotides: TGCGCCAGCAGCGACGGACAGGGCGGACTTGAAAAACTGTTTTTT.

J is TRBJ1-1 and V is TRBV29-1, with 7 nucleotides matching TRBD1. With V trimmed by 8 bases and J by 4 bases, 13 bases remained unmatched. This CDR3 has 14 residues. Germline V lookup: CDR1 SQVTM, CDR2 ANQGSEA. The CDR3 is CSSMIGGSGTEAFF. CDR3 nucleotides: TGCAGCTCAATGATAGGGGGCTCGGGCACTGAAGCTTTCTTT.

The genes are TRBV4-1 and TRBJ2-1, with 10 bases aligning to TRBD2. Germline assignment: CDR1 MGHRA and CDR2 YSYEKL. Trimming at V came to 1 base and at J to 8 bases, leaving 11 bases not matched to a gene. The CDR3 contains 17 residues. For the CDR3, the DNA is TGCGCCAGCAGCCAAGTCCCTCCGGGACTAGCGACCCATGAGCAGTTCTTC. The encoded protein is CASSQVPPGLATHEQFF.

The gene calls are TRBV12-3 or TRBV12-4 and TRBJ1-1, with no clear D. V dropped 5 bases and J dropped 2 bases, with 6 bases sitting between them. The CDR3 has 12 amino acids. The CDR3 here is CASSLFNTEAFF. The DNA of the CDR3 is TGTGCCAGCAGTCTCTTTAACACTGAAGCTTTCTTT.

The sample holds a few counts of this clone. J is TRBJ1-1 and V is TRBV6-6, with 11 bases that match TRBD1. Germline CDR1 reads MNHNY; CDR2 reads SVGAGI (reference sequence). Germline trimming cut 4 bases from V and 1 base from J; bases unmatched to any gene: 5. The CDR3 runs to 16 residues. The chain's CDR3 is CASSFRTGGTNTEAFF. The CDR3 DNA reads TGTGCCAGCAGTTTCCGGACAGGGGGCACGAACACTGAAGCTTTCTTT.

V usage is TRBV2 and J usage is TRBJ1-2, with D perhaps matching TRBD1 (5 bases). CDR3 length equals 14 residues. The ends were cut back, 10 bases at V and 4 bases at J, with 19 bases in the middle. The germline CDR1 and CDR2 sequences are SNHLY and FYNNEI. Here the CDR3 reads CAIDHWGVGYGYTF. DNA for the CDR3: TGTGCCATCGACCACTGGGGGGTGGGCTATGGCTACACCTTC.

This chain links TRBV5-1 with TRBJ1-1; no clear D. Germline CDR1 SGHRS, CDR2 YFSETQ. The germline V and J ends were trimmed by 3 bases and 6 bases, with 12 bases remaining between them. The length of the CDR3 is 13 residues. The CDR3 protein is CASSSPQISEAFF. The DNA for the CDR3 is TGCGCCAGCAGCTCGCCCCAGATCTCTGAAGCTTTCTTT.

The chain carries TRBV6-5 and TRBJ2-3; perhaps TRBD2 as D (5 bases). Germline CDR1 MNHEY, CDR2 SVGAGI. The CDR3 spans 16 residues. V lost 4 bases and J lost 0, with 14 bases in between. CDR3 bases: TGTGCCAGCAGTTTATCGGGAATTCGCAGCACAGATACGCAGTATTTT. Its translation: CASSLSGIRSTDTQYF.

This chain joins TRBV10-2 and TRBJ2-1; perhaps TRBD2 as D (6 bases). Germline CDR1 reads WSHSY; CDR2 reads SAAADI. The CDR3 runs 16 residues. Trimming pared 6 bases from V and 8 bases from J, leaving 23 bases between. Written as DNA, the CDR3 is TGCGCCAGCAGCCCCGGGAAAGGGACTTTTGTCGATGAGCAGTTCTTC. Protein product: CASSPGKGTFVDEQFF.

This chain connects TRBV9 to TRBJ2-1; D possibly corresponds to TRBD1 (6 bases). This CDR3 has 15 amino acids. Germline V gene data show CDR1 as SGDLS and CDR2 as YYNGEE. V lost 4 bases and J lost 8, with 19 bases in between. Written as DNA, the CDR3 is TGTGCCAGCAGCCCCCAGCCGGGACAATCGTATGAGCAGTTCTTC. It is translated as CASSPQPGQSYEQFF.